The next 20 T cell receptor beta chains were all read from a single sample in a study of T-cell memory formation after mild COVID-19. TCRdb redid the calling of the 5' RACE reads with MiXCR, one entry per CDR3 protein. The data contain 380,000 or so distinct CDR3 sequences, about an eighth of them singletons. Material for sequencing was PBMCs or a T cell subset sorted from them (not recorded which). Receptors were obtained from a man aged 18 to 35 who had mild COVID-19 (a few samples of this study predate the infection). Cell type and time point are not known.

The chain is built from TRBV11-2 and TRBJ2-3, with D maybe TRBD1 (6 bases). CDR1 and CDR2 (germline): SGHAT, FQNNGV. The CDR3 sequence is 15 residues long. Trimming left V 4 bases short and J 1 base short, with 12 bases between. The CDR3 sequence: CASSSGTKGTDTQYF. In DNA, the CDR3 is TGTGCCAGCAGCTCCGGGACAAAGGGCACAGATACGCAGTATTTT.

This chain's CDR3 is CASSLALQGPNEKLFF. The CDR3 coding sequence is TGCGCCAGCAGCTTGGCCCTACAGGGTCCTAATGAAAAACTGTTTTTT. The V and J genes are TRBV5-1 and TRBJ1-4; D might be TRBD1 (6 bases). Germline V CDR1 and CDR2: SGHRS, YFSETQ. Trimming stripped 0 bases from V and 3 bases from J, with 12 bases between. There are 16 residues in the CDR3.

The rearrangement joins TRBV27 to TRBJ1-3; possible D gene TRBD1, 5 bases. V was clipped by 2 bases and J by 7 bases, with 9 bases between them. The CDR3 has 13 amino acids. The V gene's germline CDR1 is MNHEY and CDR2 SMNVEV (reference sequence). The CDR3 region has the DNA TGTGCCAGCAGTTTAAACGGGGGTAACACCATATATTTT. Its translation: CASSLNGGNTIYF.

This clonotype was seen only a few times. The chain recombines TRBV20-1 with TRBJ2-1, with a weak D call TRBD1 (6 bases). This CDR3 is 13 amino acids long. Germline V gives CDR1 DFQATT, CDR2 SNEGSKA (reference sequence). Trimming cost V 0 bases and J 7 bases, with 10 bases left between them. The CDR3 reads CSARDRGPNEQFF. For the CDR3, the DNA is TGCAGTGCTAGAGACAGGGGCCCTAATGAGCAGTTCTTC.

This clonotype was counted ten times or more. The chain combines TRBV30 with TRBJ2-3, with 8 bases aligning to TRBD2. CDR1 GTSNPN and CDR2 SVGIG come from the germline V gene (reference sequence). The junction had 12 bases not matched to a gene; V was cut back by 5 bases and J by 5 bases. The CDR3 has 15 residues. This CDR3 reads CAWHSGETQIDTQYF. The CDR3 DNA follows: TGTGCCTGGCATAGCGGGGAAACCCAAATAGATACGCAGTATTTT.

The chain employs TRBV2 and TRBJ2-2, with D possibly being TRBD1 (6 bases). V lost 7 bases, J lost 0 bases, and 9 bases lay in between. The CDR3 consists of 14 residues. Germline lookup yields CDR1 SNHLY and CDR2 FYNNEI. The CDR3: CASKRTANTGELFF. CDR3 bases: TGTGCCAGCAAGCGGACAGCGAACACCGGGGAGCTGTTTTTT.

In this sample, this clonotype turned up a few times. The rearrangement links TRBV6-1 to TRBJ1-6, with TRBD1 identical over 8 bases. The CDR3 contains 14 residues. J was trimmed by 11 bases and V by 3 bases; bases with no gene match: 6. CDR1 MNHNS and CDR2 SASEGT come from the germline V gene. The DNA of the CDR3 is TGTGCCAGCAGTGAGATCCGGACAGGGACACCCCTCCACTTT. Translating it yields CASSEIRTGTPLHF.

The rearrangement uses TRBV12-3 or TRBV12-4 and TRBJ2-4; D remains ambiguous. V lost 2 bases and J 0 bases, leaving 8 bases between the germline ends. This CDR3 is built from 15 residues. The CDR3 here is CASSLTPVAKNIQYF. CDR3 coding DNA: TGTGCCAGCAGTTTAACGCCGGTAGCCAAAAACATTCAGTACTTC.

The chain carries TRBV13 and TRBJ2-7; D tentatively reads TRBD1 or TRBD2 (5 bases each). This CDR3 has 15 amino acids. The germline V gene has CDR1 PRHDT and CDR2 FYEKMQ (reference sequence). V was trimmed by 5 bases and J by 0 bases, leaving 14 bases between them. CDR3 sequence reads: CASSAAGTYSYEQYV. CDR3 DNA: TGTGCCAGCAGCGCAGCCGGGACCTACTCCTACGAGCAGTACGTC.

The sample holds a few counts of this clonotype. CDR3 nucleotide sequence: TGCAGTGCCAAAGGGAAGATTTTTAACTATGGCTACACCTTC. It encodes CSAKGKIFNYGYTF. V is TRBV20-1 and J is TRBJ1-2, with D unresolved. CDR1 and CDR2 (germline): DFQATT, SNEGSKA (reference sequence). The CDR3 spans 14 residues. The ends were cut back, 6 bases at V and 1 base at J, with 15 bases in the middle.

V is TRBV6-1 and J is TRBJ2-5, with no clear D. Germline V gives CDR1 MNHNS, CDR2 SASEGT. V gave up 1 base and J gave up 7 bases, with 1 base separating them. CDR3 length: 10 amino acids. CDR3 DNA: TGTGCCAGCAGTGAAGGGACCCAGTACTTC. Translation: CASSEGTQYF.

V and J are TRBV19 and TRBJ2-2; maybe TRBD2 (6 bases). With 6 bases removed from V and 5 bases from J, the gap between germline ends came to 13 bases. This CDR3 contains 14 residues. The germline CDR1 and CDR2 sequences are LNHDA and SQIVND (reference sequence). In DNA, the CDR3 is TGTGCCAGTAGGAGGGACTTCGGGACCGGGGAGCTGTTTTTT. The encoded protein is CASRRDFGTGELFF.

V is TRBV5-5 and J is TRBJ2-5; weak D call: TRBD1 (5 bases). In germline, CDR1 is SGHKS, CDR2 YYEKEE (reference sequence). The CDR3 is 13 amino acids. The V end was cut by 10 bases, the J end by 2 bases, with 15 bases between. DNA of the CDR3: TGTGCCGGCGCCCGGACACCTCAAGAGACCCAGTACTTC. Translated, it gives CAGARTPQETQYF.

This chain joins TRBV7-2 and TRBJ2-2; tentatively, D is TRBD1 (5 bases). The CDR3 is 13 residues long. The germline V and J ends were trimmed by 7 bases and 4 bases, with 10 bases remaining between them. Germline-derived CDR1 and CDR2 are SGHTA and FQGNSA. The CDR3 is CASTKGITGELFF. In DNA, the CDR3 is TGTGCCAGCACGAAGGGGATCACCGGGGAGCTGTTTTTT.

In DNA, the CDR3 is TGTGCCAGCAGCGGGGATTCACCCCTCCACTTT. Its protein product is CASSGDSPLHF. This chain uses TRBV4-2 with TRBJ1-6; D is uncertain. Per germline, CDR1 LGHNA and CDR2 YNFKEQ. The CDR3 loop spans 11 amino acids. Trimming shortened V by 5 bases and J by 8 bases, and 4 bases separated the two germline ends.

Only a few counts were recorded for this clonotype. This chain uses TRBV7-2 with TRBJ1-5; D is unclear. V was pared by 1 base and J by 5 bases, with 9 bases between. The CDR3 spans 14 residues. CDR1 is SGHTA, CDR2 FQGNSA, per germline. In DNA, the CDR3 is TGTGCCAGCAGCTTAGTTGCGCGAGATCAGCCCCAGCATTTT. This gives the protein CASSLVARDQPQHF. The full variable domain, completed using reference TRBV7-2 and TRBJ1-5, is GAGVSQSPSNKVTEKGKDVELRCDPISGHTALYWYRQSLGQGLEFLIYFQGNSAPDKSGLPSDRFSAERTGGSVSTLTIQRTQQEDSAVYLCASSLVARDQPQHFGDGTRLSIL.

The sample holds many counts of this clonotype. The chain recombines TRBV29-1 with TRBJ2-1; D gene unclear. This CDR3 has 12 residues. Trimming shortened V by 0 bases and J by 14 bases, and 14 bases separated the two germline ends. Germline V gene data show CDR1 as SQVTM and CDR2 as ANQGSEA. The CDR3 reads CSVEDLGVREFF. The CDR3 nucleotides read TGCAGCGTTGAAGATCTTGGGGTTAGGGAGTTCTTC.

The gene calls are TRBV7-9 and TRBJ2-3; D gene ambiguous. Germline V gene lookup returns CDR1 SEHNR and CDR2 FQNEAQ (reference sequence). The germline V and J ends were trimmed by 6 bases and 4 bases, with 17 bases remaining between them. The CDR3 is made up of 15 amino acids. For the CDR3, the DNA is TGTGCCAGCAGTTTCGACGGCCCAGTGTCAGATACGCAGTATTTT. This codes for CASSFDGPVSDTQYF.

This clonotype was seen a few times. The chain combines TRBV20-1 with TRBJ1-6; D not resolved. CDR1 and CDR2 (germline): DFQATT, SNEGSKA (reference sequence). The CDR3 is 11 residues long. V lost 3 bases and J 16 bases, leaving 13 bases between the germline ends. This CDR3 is CSASPMGRLHF. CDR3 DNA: TGCAGTGCTAGCCCCATGGGTAGGCTCCACTTT.

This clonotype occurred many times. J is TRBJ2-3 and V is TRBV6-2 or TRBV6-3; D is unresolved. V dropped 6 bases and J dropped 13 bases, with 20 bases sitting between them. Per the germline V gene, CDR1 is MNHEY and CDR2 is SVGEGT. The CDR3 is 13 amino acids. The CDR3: CASSRRTGPPEYF. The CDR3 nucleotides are TGTGCCAGCAGCCGAAGAACCGGGCCCCCAGAGTATTTT.